The 10 T cell receptor beta chains below were found in one sample sequenced in a study of siplizumab effects on memory and regulatory T cells. Sequenced by immunoSEQ multiplex PCR; TCRdb stores in-frame clones only, minus some. This sample has tens of thousands of clones, with about 89% found just once. The sample taken for sequencing was naive CD4+ T cells sorted from blood. All receptors come from a human donor in good health.

The CDR3 DNA sequence: TGTGCCAGCAGCTTAAATACGGGGTCGAACACCGGGGAGCTGTTTTTT. It encodes CASSLNTGSNTGELFF. The chain employs TRBV11-2 and TRBJ2-2, with a possible D match to TRBD2 (5 bases). V lost 2 bases to trimming and J lost 0 bases, with 10 bases between them. Germline lookup yields CDR1 SGHAT and CDR2 FQNNGV. This CDR3 has 16 residues.

V is TRBV19 and J is TRBJ1-3; D is undetermined. V was cut by 5 bases and J by 2 bases, with 10 bases left in between. The CDR3 is 14 amino acids. CDR1 LNHDA and CDR2 SQIVND come from the germline V gene (reference sequence). This CDR3 reads CASSPGVTGNTIYF. Written as DNA, the CDR3 is TGTGCCAGTAGTCCCGGGGTAACTGGAAACACCATATATTTT.

V and J are TRBV29-1 and TRBJ2-5, with D possibly called TRBD1 or TRBD2 (6 bases each). V was pared by 6 bases and J by 4 bases, with 15 bases between. This CDR3 contains 13 residues. Germline lookup yields CDR1 SQVTM and CDR2 ANQGSEA. CDR3 in amino acids: CSVRPWGAETQYF. DNA for the CDR3: TGCAGCGTGAGGCCGTGGGGGGCAGAGACCCAGTACTTC. Using reference TRBV29-1 and TRBJ2-5 for the parts outside the CDR3, the full variable domain is SAVISQKPSRDICQRGTSLTIQCQVDSQVTMMFWYRQQPGQSLTLIATANQGSEATYESGFVIDKFPISRPNLTFSTLTVSNMSPEDSSIYLCSVRPWGAETQYFGPGTRLLVL.

In nucleotides, the CDR3 is TGCGCCAGCTTTCTGGGTTCCTCTTCCACAGATACGCAGTATTTT. Translation gives CASFLGSSSTDTQYF. The V call is TRBV5-1, the J call TRBJ2-3; D gene ambiguous. Germline V gives CDR1 SGHRS, CDR2 YFSETQ. The CDR3 contains 15 residues. Trimming pared 7 bases from V and 2 bases from J, leaving 17 bases between.

This rearrangement joins TRBV2 to TRBJ2-6; D is unclear. Trimming removed 6 bases at V and 3 bases at J, with 6 bases between. Germline V lookup: CDR1 SNHLY, CDR2 FYNNEI. The CDR3 extends over 13 amino acids. The CDR3 loop is CASSLDGANVLTF. For the CDR3, the DNA is TGTGCCAGCAGCTTGGATGGGGCCAACGTCCTGACTTTC. Complete variable domain (other parts from reference TRBV2 and TRBJ2-6): EPEVTQTPSHQVTQMGQEVILRCVPISNHLYFYWYRQILGQKVEFLVSFYNNEISEKSEIFDDQFSVERPDGSNFTLKIRSTKLEDSAMYFCASSLDGANVLTFGAGSRLTVL.

The chain recombines TRBV13 with TRBJ1-4, with 9 nucleotides matching TRBD1. V dropped 5 bases and J dropped 13; count of bases not matched to a gene: 5. The V gene's germline CDR1 is PRHDT and CDR2 FYEKMQ (reference sequence). The CDR3 spans 12 residues. CDR3: CASSKTGGGLFF. CDR3 sequence (DNA): TGTGCCAGCAGCAAAACAGGGGGCGGACTGTTTTTT.

Here the CDR3 DNA reads TGTGCCAGCTCACCGACGGGACAAATCACTGAAGCTTTCTTT. Protein sequence: CASSPTGQITEAFF. This sequence joins TRBV18 and TRBJ1-1; D may be TRBD1 (6 bases). Trimming cost V 3 bases and J 4 bases, with 12 bases left between them. Germline lookup yields CDR1 KGHSH and CDR2 LQKENI. This CDR3 region has 14 residues.

This chain joins TRBV6-5 and TRBJ1-2, with D possibly TRBD1 on 6 matching bases. Trimming removed 2 bases from V and 2 bases from J, with 12 bases in between. Germline V lookup: CDR1 MNHEY, CDR2 SVGAGI. CDR3 length equals 15 residues. The CDR3 DNA reads TGTGCCAGCAGTTACCGAAAAGGACAGAACTATGGCTACACCTTC. This encodes CASSYRKGQNYGYTF.

The V gene is TRBV6-8, the J gene TRBJ1-1, with D unresolved. Germline loops: CDR1 MNHGY, CDR2 SAAAGT. The V end lost 2 bases, the J end lost 1 base, and 11 bases lay between the germline ends. The CDR3 loop spans 15 amino acids. The CDR3 sequence is CASSYPRGPNTEAFF. CDR3 coding DNA: TGTGCCAGCAGTTACCCGAGAGGACCGAACACTGAAGCTTTCTTT.

This clone has a handful of counts. The CDR3 reads CASSHSYEQYF. Written as DNA, the CDR3 is TGTGCCAGCAGCCACTCCTACGAGCAGTACTTC. The chain has TRBV7-9 and TRBJ2-7, with D uncertain. Germline CDR1 reads SEHNR; CDR2 reads FQNEAQ (reference sequence). V was shortened by 5 bases and J by 0 bases, with 2 bases between the two germline ends. There are 11 residues in the CDR3.